These 11 T cell receptor beta chains came from one sample sequenced in a study of T cells in Graves' hyperthyroidism and ophthalmopathy. It was RNA transcripts that yielded the amplified TCR beta CDR3 regions. A set of HTBI primers served as the primers for a first-round RT-PCR of the TCR CDR3. Each CDR3 protein gets one entry after TCRdb re-called the multiplex PCR reads with MiXCR. The table shows roughly 720,000 distinct CDR3 sequences, with 17% occurring only once. The specimen was blood. The receptors derive from a man aged 45-65 years with Graves' hyperthyroidism.

This sequence joins TRBV6-5 and TRBJ2-1; TRBD2 matches at 13 bases. The CDR3 covers 18 residues. V lost 0 bases to trimming and J lost 8 bases; unmatched junction nucleotides: 10. CDR1 MNHEY and CDR2 SVGAGI come from the germline V gene. CDR3 region: CASSYSRTSGSIVDEQFF. For the CDR3, the DNA is TGTGCCAGCAGTTACTCTAGGACTAGCGGGAGTATTGTGGATGAGCAGTTCTTC.

The rearrangement uses TRBV19 and TRBJ1-1; tentatively, D is TRBD1 (6 bases). The length of the CDR3 is 14 residues. Germline V gives CDR1 LNHDA, CDR2 SQIVND (reference sequence). Trimming took 6 bases from V and 4 from J, leaving 15 bases between them. This CDR3 is CASSPDRRVTEAFF. The CDR3, as DNA: TGTGCCAGTAGCCCCGACAGGCGAGTCACTGAAGCTTTCTTT.

V is TRBV25-1 and J is TRBJ1-2; TRBD1 is a possible D gene (5 bases). The germline V gene has CDR1 MGHDK and CDR2 SYGVNS. CDR3 length: 16 amino acids. V was cut by 0 bases and J by 3 bases, with 14 bases left in between. CDR3 region: CASSEYRWGKHYGYTF. For the CDR3, the DNA is TGTGCCAGCAGTGAATATCGGTGGGGCAAGCACTATGGCTACACCTTC.

The CDR3 DNA is TGTGCCTGGAGGGTTAACTACGAGCAGTACTTC. It yields the protein CAWRVNYEQYF. The rearrangement links TRBV30 to TRBJ2-7; unclear D gene. Deletions cut 3 bases from V and 3 bases from J, with 6 bases between. CDR1 GTSNPN and CDR2 SVGIG come from the germline V gene (reference sequence). This CDR3 is built from 11 residues. Complete variable domain (other parts from reference TRBV30 and TRBJ2-7): SQTIHQWPATLVQPVGSPLSLECTVEGTSNPNLYWYRQAAGRGLQLLFYSVGIGQISSEVPQNLSASRPQDRQFILSSKKLLLSDSGFYLCAWRVNYEQYFGPGTRLTVT.

This clonotype occurred a few times. CDR3 protein: CSALRQATEAFF. As DNA, the CDR3 is TGCAGTGCCCTTAGACAGGCCACTGAAGCTTTCTTT. The chain links TRBV20-1 to TRBJ1-1; D perhaps matches TRBD1 (6 bases). The CDR3 totals 12 residues. The V end was cut by 6 bases, the J end by 4 bases, with 12 bases between. Looked up from germline, CDR1 is DFQATT and CDR2 is SNEGSKA (reference sequence).

This clonotype was observed many times. An end of the junction does not agree with germline; a read error may underlie this. This chain connects TRBV5-1 to TRBJ2-7, with D maybe TRBD2 (5 bases). This CDR3 spans 12 amino acids. CDR1 SGHRS and CDR2 YFSETQ come from the germline V gene. The CDR3 DNA reads as TGTGCCAGCAGTTTCGAGGGCTACGAGCAGTACTTC. It specifies CASSFEGYEQYF.

This clonotype was seen at least ten times. V usage is TRBV27 and J usage is TRBJ2-7, with 8 bases aligning to TRBD1. Germline V gene lookup returns CDR1 MNHEY and CDR2 SMNVEV (reference sequence). J lost 7 bases, V lost 4 bases, and 9 bases had no gene match. This CDR3 is 14 amino acids long. The CDR3 reads CASSSPHRGREQYF. CDR3 nucleotides: TGTGCCAGCAGTTCGCCCCACAGGGGGAGAGAGCAGTACTTC.

This clonotype was recorded a few times. This sequence joins TRBV13 and TRBJ2-2, with TRBD2 matching 10 bases. The CDR3 contains 16 residues. In germline, CDR1 is PRHDT, CDR2 FYEKMQ (reference sequence). V trimming: 5 bases; J trimming: 7 bases; junction bases outside the gene matches: 10. CDR3 DNA sequence: TGTGCCAGCAGCACTTCTAGCGGGAGTGTGAGCGGGGAGCTGTTTTTT. It codes for CASSTSSGSVSGELFF.

This clonotype was counted at least ten times. The J gene is TRBJ2-7, the V gene TRBV7-8; D is unresolved. The V gene lost 1 base and the J gene lost 7 bases, with 14 bases spanning the gap. The CDR3 spans 14 residues. CDR1 SGHVS and CDR2 FQNEAQ come from the germline V gene. The CDR3 reads CASSLGSEIGEQYF. The CDR3 DNA sequence: TGTGCCAGCAGCTTAGGTTCGGAGATTGGGGAGCAGTACTTC.

This clonotype was seen many times. The chain recombines TRBV13 with TRBJ2-7, with D uncertain. V shed 1 base and J shed 7 bases, with 8 bases lying between them. CDR1 and CDR2 from the germline V gene are PRHDT and FYEKMQ (reference sequence). The length of the CDR3 is 12 residues. The CDR3 sequence is CASSLEDGEQYF. The CDR3 DNA reads as TGTGCCAGCAGCTTAGAGGACGGGGAGCAGTACTTC.

The V call is TRBV6-2 or TRBV6-3, the J call TRBJ2-3, with D perhaps TRBD2 (6 bases). The germline V and J ends were trimmed by 2 bases and 3 bases, with 12 bases remaining between them. The CDR3 runs to 15 residues. Germline assignment: CDR1 MNHEY and CDR2 SVGEGT. CDR3 amino acids: CASSYGGLMTDTQYF. CDR3 coding DNA: TGTGCCAGCAGTTACGGGGGGTTAATGACAGATACGCAGTATTTT.